A selection of T cell receptor beta chains follows, all from one sample in a study of blood T cell repertoires in COVID-19. Using immunoSEQ multiplex PCR, the repertoire was profiled, and TCRdb retains in-frame clones only, with some absent. Of roughly 170,000 clones listed, under 90% are singletons. The sample consisted of peripheral blood. These receptors were taken from a human donor in a cohort sampled during active COVID-19. The CDR3 runs from the conserved cysteine through the conserved F or W. D genes are given only for firm matches. Clone size is shown for a subset of rows, as once, few, many or a class of expanded clone.

TRBV20-1	NA	TRBJ1-1	few	CSASAGNTEAFF	TGCAGTGCTAGTGCGGGGAACACTGAAGCTTTCTTT
TRBV3-1/TRBV3-2	TRBD2	TRBJ2-1	NA	CASSQDTSGGGKFF	TGTGCCAGCAGCCAAGATACTAGCGGGGGGGGTAAGTTCTTC
TRBV6-5	NA	TRBJ2-7	NA	CASQGMGSYEQYF	TGTGCCAGCCAGGGAATGGGGTCCTACGAGCAGTACTTC
TRBV6-1	TRBD1	TRBJ2-7	NA	CASSGTGSALSYEQYF	TGTGCCAGCAGTGGGACAGGTTCCGCACTCTCCTACGAGCAGTACTTC
TRBV27	NA	TRBJ1-6	NA	CASSFQGNSPLHF	TGTGCCAGCAGTTTCCAGGGAAATTCACCCCTCCACTTT
TRBV4-2	NA	TRBJ2-5	NA	CASSQEAFAETQYF	TGTGCCAGCAGCCAAGAGGCATTCGCAGAGACCCAGTACTTC
TRBV5-1	NA	TRBJ1-1	NA	CASSLVGDTEAFF	TGCGCCAGCAGCTTGGTAGGGGACACTGAAGCTTTCTTT
TRBV5-6	NA	TRBJ2-7	NA	CASSLGWGRVPYEQYF	TGTGCCAGCAGCTTGGGGTGGGGGCGTGTTCCCTACGAGCAGTACTTC
TRBV29-1	TRBD1	TRBJ2-1	NA	CSVDSGTGGGNEQFF	TGCAGCGTTGATTCCGGGACAGGGGGTGGAAATGAGCAGTTCTTC
TRBV18	NA	TRBJ1-1	once	CASSPEPGRNTEAFF	TGTGCCAGCTCACCAGAGCCAGGTCGGAACACTGAAGCTTTCTTT
TRBV6-2/TRBV6-3	TRBD1	TRBJ1-5	NA	CASSYSYYTGVGVSNQPQHF	TGTGCCAGCAGTTACTCTTATTATACAGGGGTTGGGGTAAGCAATCAGCCCCAGCATTTT
TRBV11-2	NA	TRBJ2-7	once	CASSLAAGSYEQYF	TGTGCCAGCAGCCTCGCCGCGGGGAGTTACGAGCAGTACTTC
TRBV7-8	TRBD1	TRBJ1-2	NA	CASSSGQYRGYTF	TGTGCCAGCAGCTCGGGACAGTATAGGGGCTACACCTTC
TRBV11-2	TRBD1	TRBJ1-1	NA	CASSPGGTEAFF	TGTGCCAGCAGTCCAGGGGGCACTGAAGCTTTCTTT
TRBV27	NA	TRBJ1-5	NA	CASSLRPGGDQPQHF	TGTGCCAGCAGTTTGCGTCCGGGGGGGGATCAGCCCCAGCATTTT
TRBV5-5	NA	TRBJ1-1	NA	CASSLTPNTEAFF	TGTGCCAGCAGCCTCACACCGAACACTGAAGCTTTCTTT
TRBV30	NA	TRBJ2-3	NA	CAWSVYGGASTDTQYF	TGTGCCTGGAGTGTATATGGAGGGGCTAGCACAGATACGCAGTATTTT
TRBV4-1	TRBD1	TRBJ2-7	NA	CASSQEPAGTAYEQYF	TGCGCCAGCAGCCAAGAGCCCGCCGGGACAGCCTACGAGCAGTACTTC
TRBV5-1	NA	TRBJ1-1	NA	CASSLVEKGNTEAFF	TGCGCCAGCAGCTTGGTGGAGAAAGGGAACACTGAAGCTTTCTTT
TRBV7-8	TRBD2	TRBJ2-3	NA	CASGVAGGPDTQYF	TGTGCCAGCGGTGTGGCGGGGGGCCCAGATACGCAGTATTTT
TRBV3-1/TRBV3-2	NA	TRBJ1-1	once	CASSQGPQGTEAFF	TGTGCCAGCAGCCAAGGTCCACAGGGTACTGAAGCTTTCTTT
TRBV5-1	NA	TRBJ2-2	NA	CASSLAQGYTGELFF	TGCGCCAGCAGCTTGGCACAGGGATACACCGGGGAGCTGTTTTTT
TRBV6-5	TRBD1	TRBJ1-5	NA	CASRATGGREKPQHF	TGTGCCAGCAGAGCCACAGGGGGTAGAGAGAAGCCCCAGCATTTT
TRBV2	TRBD2	TRBJ2-1	NA	CASRPRRGDYNEQFF	TGTGCCAGCAGGCCTCGGCGGGGGGATTACAATGAGCAGTTCTTC
TRBV25-1	NA	TRBJ1-3	NA	CASTVGGGCGNTIYF	TGTGCCAGCACCGTGGGGGGGGGCTGTGGAAACACCATATATTTT
TRBV5-1	TRBD2	TRBJ2-7	few	CASSAGLAGSSYEQYF	TGCGCCAGCAGCGCAGGACTAGCGGGTTCTTCCTACGAGCAGTACTTC
TRBV3-1/TRBV3-2	TRBD1	TRBJ1-2	NA	CASATQGQGRSYTF	TGTGCCAGCGCCACCCAAGGACAGGGGCGAAGCTACACCTTC
TRBV3-1/TRBV3-2	NA	TRBJ1-1	NA	CASSHPGEGMNTEAFF	TGTGCCAGCAGCCACCCTGGCGAGGGAATGAACACTGAAGCTTTCTTT
TRBV29-1	NA	TRBJ1-1	once	CSVGGPQNTEAFF	TGCAGCGTCGGTGGGCCGCAGAACACTGAAGCTTTCTTT
TRBV30	TRBD1	TRBJ1-1	NA	CAWSPPTGVVTEAFF	TGTGCCTGGAGTCCTCCGACAGGGGTTGTCACTGAAGCTTTCTTT
TRBV2	NA	TRBJ2-7	NA	CASCERTLTGEQYF	TGTGCCAGCTGCGAAAGGACCCTTACGGGGGAGCAGTACTTC
TRBV5-1	NA	TRBJ1-1	NA	CASSLLTEGPEAFF	TGCGCCAGCAGCTTGCTGACAGAAGGCCCTGAAGCTTTCTTT
TRBV6-5	TRBD2	TRBJ2-1	NA	CASSLLAGGAINEQFF	TGTGCCAGCAGTTTACTAGCGGGGGGGGCTATCAATGAGCAGTTCTTC
TRBV12-3/TRBV12-4	NA	TRBJ1-2	few	CASSLGSNYGYTF	TGTGCCAGCAGTTTGGGCAGTAACTATGGCTACACCTTC
TRBV5-1	NA	TRBJ2-7	once	CASSNEVSEQYF	TGCGCCAGCAGCAATGAGGTTTCCGAGCAGTACTTC
TRBV3-1/TRBV3-2	NA	TRBJ1-6	NA	CASSRSGGFNSPLHF	TGTGCCAGCAGCCGCTCCGGGGGTTTTAATTCACCCCTCCACTTT
TRBV7-8	TRBD1	TRBJ1-3	NA	CASSLAGTASGNTIYF	TGTGCCAGCAGCTTGGCCGGGACAGCATCTGGAAACACCATATATTTT
TRBV6-5	TRBD1	TRBJ2-7	NA	CASSRRDREYF	TGTGCCAGCAGTCGTCGGGACAGGGAGTACTTC
TRBV3-1/TRBV3-2	NA	TRBJ2-1	NA	CASSQDGAGSNEQFF	TGTGCCAGCAGCCAAGACGGGGCGGGGAGTAATGAGCAGTTCTTC
TRBV6-5	NA	TRBJ1-3	NA	CASIARGAGNTIYF	TGTGCCAGCATAGCCAGGGGAGCAGGAAACACCATATATTTT
TRBV20-1	NA	TRBJ1-1	NA	CSAPGSEAFF	TGCAGTGCCCCCGGGTCTGAAGCTTTCTTT
TRBV5-1	NA	TRBJ2-3	NA	CASSLQGPGGADTQYF	TGCGCCAGCAGCTTACAGGGACCGGGGGGCGCAGATACGCAGTATTTT
TRBV5-1	TRBD1	TRBJ2-7	few	CASSDGTGDSYEQYF	TGCGCCAGCAGCGACGGGACAGGGGATAGCTACGAGCAGTACTTC
TRBV14	TRBD1	TRBJ1-5	NA	CASSPGGTANQPQHF	TGTGCCAGCAGCCCCGGCGGGACAGCAAATCAGCCCCAGCATTTT
TRBV18	NA	TRBJ1-2	NA	CASSPPVVDRGGINGYTF	TGTGCCAGCTCACCACCGGTTGTCGATCGCGGGGGCATCAATGGCTACACCTTC
TRBV5-6	NA	TRBJ1-6	once	CASSLVSGISPLHF	TGTGCCAGCAGCTTGGTGAGCGGAATATCACCCCTCCACTTT
TRBV2	NA	TRBJ2-3	NA	CASSFSVDRTDTQYF	TGTGCCAGCAGCTTTTCGGTCGATCGGACAGATACGCAGTATTTT
TRBV5-1	NA	TRBJ1-1	NA	CASSLGSMNTEAFF	TGCGCCAGCAGCTTGGGTAGTATGAACACTGAAGCTTTCTTT
TRBV6-1	NA	TRBJ1-2	NA	CASSEVGEGGYTF	TGTGCCAGCAGTGAAGTTGGGGAGGGCGGCTACACCTTC
TRBV7-9	TRBD2	TRBJ2-5	NA	CASSWGSGGYQETQYF	TGTGCCAGCAGCTGGGGTAGCGGGGGGTACCAAGAGACCCAGTACTTC
TRBV5-4	TRBD1	TRBJ1-1	NA	CASSLDRGKAFF	TGTGCCAGCAGCTTGGACAGGGGGAAAGCTTTCTTT